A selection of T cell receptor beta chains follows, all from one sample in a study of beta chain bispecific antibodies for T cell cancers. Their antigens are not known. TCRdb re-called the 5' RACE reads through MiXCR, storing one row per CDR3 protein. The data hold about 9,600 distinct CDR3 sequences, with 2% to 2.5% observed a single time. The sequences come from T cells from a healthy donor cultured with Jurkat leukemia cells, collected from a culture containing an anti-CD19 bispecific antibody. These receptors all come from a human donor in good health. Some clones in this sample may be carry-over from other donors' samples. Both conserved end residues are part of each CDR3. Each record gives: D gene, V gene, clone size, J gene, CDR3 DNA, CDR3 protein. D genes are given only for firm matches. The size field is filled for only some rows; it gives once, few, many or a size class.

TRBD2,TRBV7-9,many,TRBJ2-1,TGTGCCAGCAGCTTAGATCTAGCGGCCCATGAGCAGTTCTTC,CASSLDLAAHEQFF
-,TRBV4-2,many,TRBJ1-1,TGTGCCAGCAGCCAAGATTTCTACGGTGGAGAGGGGAACACTGAAGCTTTCTTT,CASSQDFYGGEGNTEAFF
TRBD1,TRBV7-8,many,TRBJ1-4,TGTGCCAGCAGCTTATCCCTAGGGACAGTCCTTGAAAAACTGTTTTTT,CASSLSLGTVLEKLFF
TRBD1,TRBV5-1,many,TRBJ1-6,TGCGCCAGCAGCTTGGGACAGGGAGCGTTGGAATCCCTCCACTTT,CASSLGQGALESLHF
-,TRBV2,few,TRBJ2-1,TGTGCCAGCAGTACCCAGGGATACGATGGGGATGAGCAGTTCTTC,CASSTQGYDGDEQFF
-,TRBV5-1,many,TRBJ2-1,TGCGCCAGCAGCTTGGCCCCTAGTGAGCAGTTCTTC,CASSLAPSEQFF
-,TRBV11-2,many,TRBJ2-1,TGTGCCAGCAGCTCCCCAATGCGGCAGAACAATGAGCAGTTCTTC,CASSSPMRQNNEQFF
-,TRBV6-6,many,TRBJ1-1,TGTGCCAGCACGGTGATGGGAAACACTGAAGCTTTCTTT,CASTVMGNTEAFF
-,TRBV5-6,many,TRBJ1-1,TGTGCCAGCAGCTTGGCGGTCGGGCAGGGGTGGACTGAAGCTTTCTTT,CASSLAVGQGWTEAFF
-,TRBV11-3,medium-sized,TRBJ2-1,TGTGCCAGCAGCACAACTAGGTCGCTCTCCAATGAGCAGTTCTTC,CASSTTRSLSNEQFF
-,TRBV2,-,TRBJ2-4,TGTGCCAGCAGTGAGTTCTCCGTGGCCTCGGTGAACATTCAGTACTTC,CASSEFSVASVNIQYF